The clone carrying this T cell receptor beta chain was recorded a few times. A read error may account for a junction end that differs from germline. The template used for profiling TCR beta VDJ and CDR3 was genomic DNA. Each CDR3 protein is one row after TCRdb ran MiXCR on the reads. The repertoire consists of under 200,000 distinct CDR3 sequences, with over 40% occurring once and the leading ten covering around 2%. Patients chosen for sequencing had CD8+CD57+ cells that had expanded, as shown by flow cytometry. This record comes from a study of CD8+CD57+ T cells in acquired aplastic anemia. This CDR3 has 13 residues. Germline V gene lookup returns CDR1 KGHSH and CDR2 LQKENI.

V usage is TRBV18 and J usage is TRBJ2-7; D is unclear. The receptor's source is a human donor with aplastic anemia. The source material was sorted CD4+, CD8+, or CD8+CD57+ T cells (not recorded which) from PBMCs. CDR3 sequence reads: CASSPPSSHEQYF. For the CDR3, the DNA is TGTGCCAGCTCACCACCCAGCTCCCACGAGCAGTACTTC.